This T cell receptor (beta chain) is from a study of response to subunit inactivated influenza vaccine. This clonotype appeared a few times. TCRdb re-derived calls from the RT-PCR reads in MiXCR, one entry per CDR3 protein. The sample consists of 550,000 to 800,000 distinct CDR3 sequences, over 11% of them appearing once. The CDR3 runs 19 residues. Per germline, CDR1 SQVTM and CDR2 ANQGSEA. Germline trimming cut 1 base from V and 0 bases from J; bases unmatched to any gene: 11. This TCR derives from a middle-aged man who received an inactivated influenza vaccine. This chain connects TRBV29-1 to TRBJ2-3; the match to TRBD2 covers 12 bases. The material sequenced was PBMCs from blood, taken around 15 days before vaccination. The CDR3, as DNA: TGCAGCGTTGAAGGCGGGAGAGCTAGCGGGGGGGCTAGCACAGATACGCAGTATTTT. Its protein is CSVEGGRASGGASTDTQYF.